The 26 T cell receptor beta chains below all came from one sample that was sequenced in a study of long-term antiretroviral therapy in people with HIV. The assay used was immunoSEQ (version v3.0), run at survey level. Measured with immunoSEQ multiplex PCR; TCRdb has only the in-frame clones, and not every one. The sample has tens of thousands of clones; around 93% are singletons. The sequencing here drew on unsorted PBMCs, taken roughly 7.1 years after starting antiretroviral therapy. The receptors derive from a man aged 45-60 years with HIV.

The J gene is TRBJ2-7, the V gene TRBV7-6; 8 bases align to TRBD2. Germline V lookup: CDR1 SGHVS, CDR2 FNYEAQ. The CDR3 is 17 amino acids. V was clipped by 5 bases and J by 6 bases; unmatched bases: 18. CDR3 bases: TGTGCCAGCAGCCCCTCCGGCCTAGCGGGTTCAAAGTCCGAGCAGTACTTC. Protein product: CASSPSGLAGSKSEQYF.

This clone was observed a single time. The chain combines TRBV2 with TRBJ1-1, with a possible D match to TRBD1 (5 bases). Germline V gene sequence: CDR1 SNHLY, CDR2 FYNNEI. Trimming took 7 bases from V and 4 from J, leaving 13 bases between them. The CDR3 has 13 amino acids. In DNA, the CDR3 is TGTGCCAGCACGGGTAGCGGGGGCACTGAAGCTTTCTTT. Its protein product is CASTGSGGTEAFF.

The chain joins TRBV2 to TRBJ1-2, with TRBD1 matching 9 bases. CDR3 length: 16 amino acids. V lost 6 bases, J lost 0 bases, and 8 bases stayed unmatched. Germline V gives CDR1 SNHLY, CDR2 FYNNEI. This chain's CDR3 is CASRPGQGEANYGYTF. The CDR3 DNA reads TGTGCCAGCAGACCGGGACAGGGCGAAGCTAACTATGGCTACACCTTC.

The gene calls are TRBV5-1 and TRBJ2-2; a possible D gene is TRBD1 (7 bases). Germline-derived CDR1 and CDR2 are SGHRS and YFSETQ. The V end lost 4 bases, the J end lost 4 bases, and 17 bases lay between the germline ends. CDR3 length equals 16 residues. The CDR3 nucleotides are TGCGCCAGCAGCACCCGACAGGGAGGTATCACCGGGGAGCTGTTTTTT. Protein product: CASSTRQGGITGELFF.

This chain uses TRBV5-1 with TRBJ2-1; D may be TRBD1 (6 bases). The V gene lost 4 bases and the J gene lost 5 bases, with 16 bases spanning the gap. Germline V gene sequence: CDR1 SGHRS, CDR2 YFSETQ. The CDR3 is 15 amino acids. DNA of the CDR3: TGCGCCAGCAGCCCGACCGGGACACAAGACAATGAGCAGTTCTTC. Translating gives CASSPTGTQDNEQFF.

The rearrangement links TRBV4-3 to TRBJ2-1, with a possible D match to TRBD2 (5 bases). The CDR3 extends over 15 amino acids. V dropped 0 bases and J dropped 2 bases, with 8 bases sitting between them. Germline V gives CDR1 LGHNA, CDR2 YSLEER. In DNA form, the CDR3 reads TGCGCCAGCAGCCAAGATGCCGGGACCTACAATGAGCAGTTCTTC. Its translation: CASSQDAGTYNEQFF.

This chain joins TRBV7-9 and TRBJ1-3; perhaps TRBD1 as D (5 bases). The CDR3 extends over 16 amino acids. Per the germline V gene, CDR1 is SEHNR and CDR2 is FQNEAQ (reference sequence). Trimming removed 5 bases at V and 1 base at J, with 15 bases between. The CDR3 DNA follows: TGTGCCAGCAGCCGGGGACTGACGGAGTCTGGAAACACCATATATTTT. Protein sequence: CASSRGLTESGNTIYF. Drawing the rest from reference TRBV7-9 and TRBJ1-3, the complete variable domain is DTGVSQNPRHKITKRGQNVTFRCDPISEHNRLYWYRQTLGQGPEFLTYFQNEAQLEKSRLLSDRFSAERPKGSFSTLEIQRTEQGDSAMYLCASSRGLTESGNTIYFGEGSWLTVV.

V gene TRBV25-1 combines with J gene TRBJ2-1; D not resolved. Germline-derived CDR1 and CDR2 are MGHDK and SYGVNS. The CDR3 sequence is 11 residues long. The V end was cut by 6 bases, the J end by 5 bases, with 5 bases between. DNA of the CDR3: TGTGCCAGCAGAATGAACAATGAGCAGTTCTTC. Protein sequence: CASRMNNEQFF.

This clone was observed once. The rearrangement uses TRBV2 and TRBJ1-2; 10 nucleotides match TRBD1. The CDR3 contains 13 residues. Trimming at V came to 9 bases and at J to 6 bases, leaving 7 bases not matched to a gene. The germline gives CDR1 SNHLY, CDR2 FYNNEI. CDR3 loop: CASHTGTGDGYTF. The CDR3 DNA reads TGTGCCAGTCATACCGGGACAGGGGATGGCTACACCTTC.

The chain uses TRBV7-2 and TRBJ1-3; 7 nucleotides align to TRBD1. Germline V gene data show CDR1 as SGHTA and CDR2 as FQGNSA. Germline trimming cut 5 bases from V and 4 bases from J; bases unmatched to any gene: 8. CDR3 length: 15 amino acids. Here the CDR3 reads CASSRDSSRGNTIYF. CDR3 coding DNA: TGTGCCAGCAGCCGGGACAGCTCCCGGGGAAACACCATATATTTT.

This chain connects TRBV7-9 to TRBJ2-7; D uncertain. This CDR3 spans 14 amino acids. V lost 1 base, J lost 2 bases, and 9 bases lay in between. Germline-derived CDR1 and CDR2 are SEHNR and FQNEAQ (reference sequence). Here the CDR3 reads CASSLVASAYEQYF. As DNA, the CDR3 is TGTGCCAGCAGCTTAGTGGCCAGCGCCTACGAGCAGTACTTC.

This clone is a singleton in its sample. The genes are TRBV4-3 and TRBJ2-1; D unresolved. Deletions cut 0 bases from V and 0 bases from J, with 9 bases between. Germline lookup yields CDR1 LGHNA and CDR2 YSLEER. The CDR3 consists of 16 residues. CDR3 sequence: CASSQEEDLSYNEQFF. The CDR3 region has the DNA TGCGCCAGCAGCCAAGAAGAAGATCTCTCCTACAATGAGCAGTTCTTC.

This sequence joins TRBV6-4 and TRBJ2-3; D remains ambiguous. The germline V and J ends were trimmed by 4 bases and 2 bases, with 7 bases remaining between them. CDR3 size: 13 residues. Germline loops: CDR1 MRHNA, CDR2 SNTAGT. CDR3 in DNA: TGTGCCAGCAGTGGAGACCACACAGATACGCAGTATTTT. Protein product: CASSGDHTDTQYF.

This clone has a single count. The chain uses TRBV27 and TRBJ2-4; D may be TRBD1 (5 bases). V was pared by 4 bases and J by 10 bases, with 14 bases between. Germline CDR1 reads MNHEY; CDR2 reads SMNVEV (reference sequence). The CDR3 has 13 amino acids. CDR3: CASSSDSGGIQYF. The CDR3 DNA sequence: TGTGCCAGCAGTTCCGACAGTGGTGGAATTCAGTACTTC.

This clone has more than one count but fewer than ten. The rearrangement joins TRBV19 to TRBJ1-1, with 7 bases that match TRBD1. The CDR3 runs to 15 residues. V shed 6 bases, J shed 3 bases, and the junction held 10 bases outside the gene matches. Germline CDR1 reads LNHDA; CDR2 reads SQIVND (reference sequence). The CDR3 spells CASRKTQGRDTEAFF. The CDR3 coding sequence is TGTGCCAGTAGGAAGACACAGGGGAGGGACACTGAAGCTTTCTTT.

The CDR3 here is CASSSSRGYNQPQHF. CDR3 coding DNA: TGTGCCAGCAGCTCAAGTCGGGGGTACAATCAGCCCCAGCATTTT. The V and J genes are TRBV6-1 and TRBJ1-5; perhaps TRBD1 as D (5 bases). Germline-derived CDR1 and CDR2 are MNHNS and SASEGT. Trimming pared 6 bases from V and 3 bases from J, leaving 15 bases between. This CDR3 comprises 15 residues.

This chain uses TRBV13 with TRBJ1-6; TRBD1 matches at 9 bases. Per the germline V gene, CDR1 is PRHDT and CDR2 is FYEKMQ (reference sequence). V gave up 1 base and J gave up 9 bases; unmatched junction bases: 7. There are 16 residues in the CDR3. CDR3: CASSLARDRAFSPLHF. In DNA form, the CDR3 reads TGTGCCAGCAGCTTAGCTAGGGACAGGGCCTTTTCACCCCTCCACTTT.

The chain joins TRBV15 to TRBJ1-5, with D tentatively TRBD1 (5 bases). The V and J ends lost 8 bases and 4 bases respectively, with 18 bases between them. The CDR3 loop spans 15 amino acids. Germline CDR1 is LNHNV and CDR2 is YYDKDF (reference sequence). The CDR3 DNA sequence: TGTGCCACCCATCTCGGCCAGGGTGGGAATCAGCCCCAGCATTTT. Residues: CATHLGQGGNQPQHF.

The rearrangement links TRBV12-5 to TRBJ1-2; D may be TRBD1 (5 bases). The CDR3 runs to 13 residues. CDR1 LGHNT and CDR2 FRNRAP come from the germline V gene. V was clipped by 1 base and J by 7 bases, with 10 bases between them. The CDR3 sequence: CASGLAPRVGYTF. DNA of the CDR3: TGTGCTAGTGGTTTGGCCCCCAGGGTTGGCTACACCTTC.

As DNA, the CDR3 is TGCGCCAGCAGGCGGGACAGGGGACTCAATGAAAAACTGTTTTTT. It codes for CASRRDRGLNEKLFF. The chain has TRBV5-1 and TRBJ1-4, with 10 bases aligning to TRBD1. Germline V gene lookup returns CDR1 SGHRS and CDR2 YFSETQ. After removal of 5 bases from V and 5 bases from J, the junction contained 6 bases not matched to a gene. The CDR3 extends over 15 amino acids.

The J gene is TRBJ2-3, the V gene TRBV9; TRBD2 aligns across 9 bases. Germline CDR1 reads SGDLS; CDR2 reads YYNGEE. This CDR3 contains 16 residues. After removal of 4 bases from V and 5 bases from J, the junction contained 11 bases not matched to a gene. CDR3 amino acids: CASSPDGAGGLDTQYF. The DNA for the CDR3 is TGTGCCAGCAGCCCCGACGGGGCGGGGGGGCTAGATACGCAGTATTTT.

This chain joins TRBV28 and TRBJ2-7; 8 nucleotides line up with TRBD1. This CDR3 is 13 amino acids long. Per germline, CDR1 MDHEN and CDR2 SYDVKM. Trimming took 5 bases from V and 3 from J; bases not matched to a gene: 3. In nucleotides, the CDR3 is TGTGCCAGCAGTCGACAGGGGTACTACGAGCAGTACTTC. Protein sequence: CASSRQGYYEQYF.

The genes are TRBV7-2 and TRBJ1-6; no definite D call. V was pared by 2 bases and J by 5 bases, with 7 bases between. Germline V CDR1 and CDR2: SGHTA, FQGNSA. This CDR3 is built from 14 residues. The CDR3 sequence: CASSLLGDNSPLHF. CDR3 bases: TGTGCCAGCAGCTTATTGGGAGATAATTCACCCCTCCACTTT.

This clone was counted once. This chain links TRBV5-4 with TRBJ2-2; 10 nucleotides line up with TRBD2. Trimming took 3 bases from V and 4 from J; bases not matched to a gene: 6. Looked up from germline, CDR1 is SGHNT and CDR2 is YYREEE (reference sequence). CDR3 length equals 16 residues. The CDR3, as DNA: TGTGCCAGCAGCTCCGAGACTAGCGGGTTCACCGGGGAGCTGTTTTTT. Amino acids: CASSSETSGFTGELFF. The entire variable domain, with the rest obtained from reference TRBV5-4 and TRBJ2-2, is as follows: ETGVTQSPTHLIKTRGQQVTLRCSSQSGHNTVSWYQQALGQGPQFIFQYYREEENGRGNFPPRFSGLQFPNYSSELNVNALELDDSALYLCASSSETSGFTGELFFGEGSRLTVL.

The V and J genes are TRBV28 and TRBJ2-1; no reliable D call. CDR1 and CDR2 from the germline V gene are MDHEN and SYDVKM. This CDR3 is built from 13 residues. V lost 7 bases, J lost 6 bases, and 13 bases lay in between. The CDR3 nucleotides are TGTGCCAGCACCGGCGAGTACGGCAATGAGCAGTTCTTC. This codes for CASTGEYGNEQFF.

The rearrangement uses TRBV19 and TRBJ1-1; 8 bases match TRBD1. Germline values: CDR1 LNHDA, CDR2 SQIVND (reference sequence). The CDR3 covers 16 residues. V lost 5 bases to trimming and J lost 5 bases; unmatched junction nucleotides: 13. The CDR3, as DNA: TGTGCCAGTAGTTCGCGCGACACAGGGGGAGGGACTGAAGCTTTCTTT. Translating it yields CASSSRDTGGGTEAFF.